This T cell receptor beta chain was profiled in a study of CD8+CD57+ T cells in acquired aplastic anemia. Trimming at V came to 4 bases and at J to 3 bases, leaving 3 bases not matched to a gene. The CDR3 has 14 residues. Germline CDR1 is SNHLY and CDR2 is FYNNEI. Those patients picked for sequencing had displayed CD8+CD57+ cell expansion on flow cytometry. This clonotype showed up just a few times. Template material for TCR beta VDJ and CDR3 profiling consisted of genomic DNA. TCRdb used MiXCR to reprocess the reads, holding one entry per CDR3 protein. This table has approximately 190,000 distinct CDR3 sequences, approximately 50% appearing once.

The receptor comes from a human donor with aplastic anemia. The sequencing input was sorted CD4+, CD8+, or CD8+CD57+ T cells (not recorded which) from PBMCs. The V and J genes are TRBV2 and TRBJ1-2, with 9 positions matching TRBD1. The CDR3 protein is CASSVGQGDYGYTF. The DNA of the CDR3 is TGTGCCAGCAGTGTGGGACAGGGCGACTATGGCTACACCTTC. Looking up the rest from reference TRBV2 and TRBJ1-2 gives the full variable domain: EPEVTQTPSHQVTQMGQEVILRCVPISNHLYFYWYRQILGQKVEFLVSFYNNEISEKSEIFDDQFSVERPDGSNFTLKIRSTKLEDSAMYFCASSVGQGDYGYTFGSGTRLTVV.